This T cell receptor beta chain came from a study of blood T cells in healthy people across ages. Germline V CDR1 and CDR2: SGHVS, FNYEAQ. This CDR3 has 14 residues. V was clipped by 5 bases and J by 9 bases; unmatched bases: 11. Then a second PCR, running roughly 7 to 11 cycles, was carried out with a sample-barcoded 5' primer and a J-beta primer mix. TCRdb re-called the 5' RACE reads through MiXCR, storing one row per CDR3 protein. This table holds more than 700,000 distinct CDR3 sequences, 46% found once. There were at least 5.5 micrograms of total RNA extracted from every sample. The specimen was blood. The V gene is TRBV7-6, the J gene TRBJ2-7; 9 nucleotides agree with TRBD1. This TCR came from a man older than 75 in good health. The CDR3 DNA is TGTGCCAGCAGCCCCGGACAGGGGTTTAGGGGGCAGTACTTC. Its translation is CASSPGQGFRGQYF.